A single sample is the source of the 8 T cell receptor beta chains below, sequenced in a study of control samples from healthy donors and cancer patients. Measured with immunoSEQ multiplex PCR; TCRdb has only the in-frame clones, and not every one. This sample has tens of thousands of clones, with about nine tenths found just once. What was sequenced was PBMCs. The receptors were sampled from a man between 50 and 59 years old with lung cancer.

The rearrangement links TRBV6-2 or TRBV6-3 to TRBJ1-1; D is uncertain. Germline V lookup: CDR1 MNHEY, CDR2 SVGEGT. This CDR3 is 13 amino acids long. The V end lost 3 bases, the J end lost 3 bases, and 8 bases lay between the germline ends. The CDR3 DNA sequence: TGTGCCAGCAGTTATTTTCCGTACACTGAAGCTTTCTTT. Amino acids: CASSYFPYTEAFF.

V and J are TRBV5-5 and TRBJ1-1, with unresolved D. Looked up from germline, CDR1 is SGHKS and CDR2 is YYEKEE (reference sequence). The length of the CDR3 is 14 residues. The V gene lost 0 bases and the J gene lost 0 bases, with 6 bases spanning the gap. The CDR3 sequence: CASSLDSVNTEAFF. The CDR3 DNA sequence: TGTGCCAGCAGCTTGGATTCAGTGAACACTGAAGCTTTCTTT.

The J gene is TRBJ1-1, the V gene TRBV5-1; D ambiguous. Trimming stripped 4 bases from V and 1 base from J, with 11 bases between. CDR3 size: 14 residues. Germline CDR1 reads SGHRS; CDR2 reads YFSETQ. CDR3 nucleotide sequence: TGCGCCAGCAGCCCGTTTCCCCCGAACACTGAAGCTTTCTTT. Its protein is CASSPFPPNTEAFF.

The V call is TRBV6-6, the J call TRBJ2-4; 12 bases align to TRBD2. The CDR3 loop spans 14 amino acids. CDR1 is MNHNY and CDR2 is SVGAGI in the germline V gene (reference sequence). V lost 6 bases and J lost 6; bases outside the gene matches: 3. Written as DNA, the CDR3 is TGTGCCAGCAGAACTAGCGGGGGGACAAACATTCAGTACTTC. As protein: CASRTSGGTNIQYF.

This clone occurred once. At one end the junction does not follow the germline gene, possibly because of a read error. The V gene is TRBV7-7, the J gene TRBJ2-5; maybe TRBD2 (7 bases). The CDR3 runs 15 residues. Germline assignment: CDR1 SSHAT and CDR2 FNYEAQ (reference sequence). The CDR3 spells CASSLGGVTEETQYF. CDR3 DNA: TGTGCTAGCAGCTTAGGGGGGGTTACCGAAGAGACCCAGTACTTC.

The DNA for the CDR3 is TGTGCCAGCAGCTACAGGGGGATGAACACTGAAGCTTTCTTT. Translating it yields CASSYRGMNTEAFF. The chain couples TRBV11-3 to TRBJ1-1; TRBD1 aligns across 8 bases. The CDR3 consists of 14 residues. Losses at the gene ends were 4 bases for V and 0 bases for J; bases not matched to a gene: 1. The germline gives CDR1 SGHNT, CDR2 YENEEA.

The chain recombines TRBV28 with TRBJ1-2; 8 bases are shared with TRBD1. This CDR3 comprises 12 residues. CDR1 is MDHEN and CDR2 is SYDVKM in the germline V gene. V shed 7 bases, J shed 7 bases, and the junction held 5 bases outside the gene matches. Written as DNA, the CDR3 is TGTGCCAGCACTACAGGGGGAGGTGGCTACACCTTC. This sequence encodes CASTTGGGGYTF.

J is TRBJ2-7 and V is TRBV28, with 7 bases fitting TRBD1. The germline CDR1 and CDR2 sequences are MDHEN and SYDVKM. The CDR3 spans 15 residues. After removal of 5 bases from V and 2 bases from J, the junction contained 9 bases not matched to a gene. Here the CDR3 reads CASSVPTGSPYEQYF. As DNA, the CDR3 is TGTGCCAGCAGTGTTCCGACAGGGTCTCCCTACGAGCAGTACTTC. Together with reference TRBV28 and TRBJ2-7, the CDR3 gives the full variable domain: DVKVTQSSRYLVKRTGEKVFLECVQDMDHENMFWYRQDPGLGLRLIYFSYDVKMKEKGDIPEGYSVSREKKERFSLILESASTNQTSMYLCASSVPTGSPYEQYFGPGTRLTVT.